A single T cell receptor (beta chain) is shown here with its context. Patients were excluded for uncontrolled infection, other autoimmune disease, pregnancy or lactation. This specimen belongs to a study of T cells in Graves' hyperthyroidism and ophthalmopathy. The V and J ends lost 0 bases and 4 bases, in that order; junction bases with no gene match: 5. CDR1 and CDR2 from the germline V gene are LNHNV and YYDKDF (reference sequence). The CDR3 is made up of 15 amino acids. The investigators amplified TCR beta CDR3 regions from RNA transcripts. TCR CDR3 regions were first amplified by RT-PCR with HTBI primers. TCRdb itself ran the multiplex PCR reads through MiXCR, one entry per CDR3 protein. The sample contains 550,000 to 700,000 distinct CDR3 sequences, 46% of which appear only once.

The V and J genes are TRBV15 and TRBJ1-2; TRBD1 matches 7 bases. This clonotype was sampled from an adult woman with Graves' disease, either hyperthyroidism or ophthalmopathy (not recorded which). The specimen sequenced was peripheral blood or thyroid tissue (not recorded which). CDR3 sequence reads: CATSRDLAGGYGYTF. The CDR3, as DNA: TGTGCCACCAGCAGAGATCTGGCAGGGGGCTATGGCTACACCTTC.